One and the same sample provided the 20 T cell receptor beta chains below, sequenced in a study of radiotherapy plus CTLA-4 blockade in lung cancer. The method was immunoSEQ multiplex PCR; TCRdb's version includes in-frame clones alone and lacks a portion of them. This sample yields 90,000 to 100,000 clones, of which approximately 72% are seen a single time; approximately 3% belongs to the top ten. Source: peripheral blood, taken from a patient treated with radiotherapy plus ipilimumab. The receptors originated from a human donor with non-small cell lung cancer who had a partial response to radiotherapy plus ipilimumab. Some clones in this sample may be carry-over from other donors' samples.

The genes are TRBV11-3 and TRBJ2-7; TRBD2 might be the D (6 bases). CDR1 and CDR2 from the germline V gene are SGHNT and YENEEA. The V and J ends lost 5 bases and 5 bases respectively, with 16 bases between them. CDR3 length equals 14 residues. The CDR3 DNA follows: TGTGCCAGCAGCCCCGGCCGGGGGAGCGACGAGCAGTACTTC. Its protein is CASSPGRGSDEQYF.

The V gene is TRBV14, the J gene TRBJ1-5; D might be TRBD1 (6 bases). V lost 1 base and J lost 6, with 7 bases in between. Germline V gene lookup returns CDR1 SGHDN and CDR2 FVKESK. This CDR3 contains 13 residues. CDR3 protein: CASSQGRGQPQHF. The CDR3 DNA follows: TGTGCCAGCAGCCAAGGCAGGGGTCAGCCCCAGCATTTT.

CDR3 coding DNA: TGTGCCAGCAGCCAGTACCCTACAGGGGAAGGTTCACCCCTCCACTTT. Its protein is CASSQYPTGEGSPLHF. The chain couples TRBV7-2 to TRBJ1-6, with 7 positions matching TRBD1. J lost 9 bases, V lost 5 bases, and 13 bases had no gene match. The CDR3 length is 16 residues. Per germline, CDR1 SGHTA and CDR2 FQGNSA.

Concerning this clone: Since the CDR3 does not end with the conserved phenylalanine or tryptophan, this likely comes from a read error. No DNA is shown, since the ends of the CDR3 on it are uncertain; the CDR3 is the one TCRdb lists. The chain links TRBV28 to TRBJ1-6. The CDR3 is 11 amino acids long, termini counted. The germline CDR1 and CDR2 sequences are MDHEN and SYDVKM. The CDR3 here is CASGPRESLWI.

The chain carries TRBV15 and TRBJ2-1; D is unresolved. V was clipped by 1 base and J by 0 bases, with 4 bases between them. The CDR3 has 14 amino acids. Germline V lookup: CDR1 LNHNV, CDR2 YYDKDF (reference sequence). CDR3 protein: CATSRGVSYNEQFF. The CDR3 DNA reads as TGTGCCACCAGCAGAGGAGTCTCCTACAATGAGCAGTTCTTC.

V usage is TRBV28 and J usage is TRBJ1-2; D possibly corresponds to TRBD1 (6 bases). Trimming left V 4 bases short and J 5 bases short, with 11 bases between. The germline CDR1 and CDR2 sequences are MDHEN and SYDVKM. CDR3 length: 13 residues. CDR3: CASSSQGFYGYTF. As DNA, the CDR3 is TGTGCCAGCAGTTCTCAGGGGTTTTATGGCTACACCTTC.

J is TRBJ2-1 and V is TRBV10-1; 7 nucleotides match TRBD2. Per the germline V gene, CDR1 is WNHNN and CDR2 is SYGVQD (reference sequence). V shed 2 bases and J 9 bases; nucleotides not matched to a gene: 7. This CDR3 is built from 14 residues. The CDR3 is CASSERRLAGEQFF. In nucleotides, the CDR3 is TGCGCCAGCAGTGAGAGGAGACTAGCCGGTGAGCAGTTCTTC.

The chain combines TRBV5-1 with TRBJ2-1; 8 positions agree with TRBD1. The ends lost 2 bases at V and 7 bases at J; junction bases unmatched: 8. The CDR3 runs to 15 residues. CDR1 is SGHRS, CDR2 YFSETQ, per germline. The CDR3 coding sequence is TGCGCCAGCAGCTTTCTAGTGACAGGGGATAATGAGCAGTTCTTC. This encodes CASSFLVTGDNEQFF. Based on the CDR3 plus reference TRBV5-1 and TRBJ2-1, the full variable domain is KAGVTQTPRYLIKTRGQQVTLSCSPISGHRSVSWYQQTPGQGLQFLFEYFSETQRNKGNFPGRFSGRQFSNSRSEMNVSTLELGDSALYLCASSFLVTGDNEQFFGPGTRLTVL.

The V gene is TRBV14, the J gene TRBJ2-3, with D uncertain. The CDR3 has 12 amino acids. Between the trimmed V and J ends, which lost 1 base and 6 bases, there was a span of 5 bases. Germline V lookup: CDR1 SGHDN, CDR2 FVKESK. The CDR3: CASSQVSDTQYF. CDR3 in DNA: TGTGCCAGCAGCCAAGTTTCTGATACGCAGTATTTT.

In DNA form, the CDR3 reads TGCGCCAGCAGCTTGGCAGGGAACACCGGGGAGCTGTTTTTT. It yields the protein CASSLAGNTGELFF. The J gene is TRBJ2-2, the V gene TRBV5-1, with unresolved D. There are 14 residues in the CDR3. Trimming removed 0 bases from V and 1 base from J, with 4 bases in between. Germline V lookup: CDR1 SGHRS, CDR2 YFSETQ.

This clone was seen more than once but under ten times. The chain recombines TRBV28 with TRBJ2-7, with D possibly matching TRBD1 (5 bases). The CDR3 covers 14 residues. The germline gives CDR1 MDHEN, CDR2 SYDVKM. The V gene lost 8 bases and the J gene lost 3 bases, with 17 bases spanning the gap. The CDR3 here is CASASTGQGYEQYF. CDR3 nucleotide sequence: TGTGCCAGCGCTTCAACGGGCCAGGGCTACGAGCAGTACTTC.

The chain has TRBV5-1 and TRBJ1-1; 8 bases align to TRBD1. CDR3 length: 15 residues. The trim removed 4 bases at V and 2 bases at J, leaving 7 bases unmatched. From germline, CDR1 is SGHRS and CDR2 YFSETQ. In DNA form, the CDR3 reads TGCGCCAGCAGCGGGACAGGAGGGGGAAACACTGAAGCTTTCTTT. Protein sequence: CASSGTGGGNTEAFF.

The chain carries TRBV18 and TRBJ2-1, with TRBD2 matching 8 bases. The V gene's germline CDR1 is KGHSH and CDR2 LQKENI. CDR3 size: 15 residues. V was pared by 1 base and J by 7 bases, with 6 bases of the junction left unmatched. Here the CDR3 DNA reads TGTGCCAGCTCACCACGTACGGGAGGGCCGAATGAGCAGTTCTTC. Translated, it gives CASSPRTGGPNEQFF.

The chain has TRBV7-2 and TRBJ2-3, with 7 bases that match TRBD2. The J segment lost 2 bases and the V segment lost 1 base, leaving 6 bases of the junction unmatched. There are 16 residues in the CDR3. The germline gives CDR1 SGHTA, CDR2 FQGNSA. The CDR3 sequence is CASSLEASGLTDTQYF. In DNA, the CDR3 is TGTGCCAGCAGCTTAGAGGCTAGCGGACTCACAGATACGCAGTATTTT.

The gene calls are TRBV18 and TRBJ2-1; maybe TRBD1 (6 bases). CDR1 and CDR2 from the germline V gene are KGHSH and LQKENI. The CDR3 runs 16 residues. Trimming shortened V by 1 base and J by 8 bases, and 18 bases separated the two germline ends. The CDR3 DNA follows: TGTGCCAGCTCACCACGTGTTGCAGGGGTGAGGGATGAGCAGTTCTTC. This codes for CASSPRVAGVRDEQFF.

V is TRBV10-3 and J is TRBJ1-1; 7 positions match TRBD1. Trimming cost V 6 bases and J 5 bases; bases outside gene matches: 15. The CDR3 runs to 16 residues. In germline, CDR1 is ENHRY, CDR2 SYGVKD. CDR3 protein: CAISDTGQAPRTEAFF. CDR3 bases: TGTGCCATCAGCGATACCGGACAGGCCCCGAGGACTGAAGCTTTCTTT.

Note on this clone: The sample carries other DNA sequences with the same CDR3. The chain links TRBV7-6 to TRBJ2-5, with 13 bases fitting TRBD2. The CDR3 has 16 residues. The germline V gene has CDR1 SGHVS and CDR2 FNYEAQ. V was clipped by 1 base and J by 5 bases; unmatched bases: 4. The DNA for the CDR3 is TGTGCCAGCAGCTTAGGACTAGCGGGGGGCCAGGAGACCCAGTACTTC. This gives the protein CASSLGLAGGQETQYF.

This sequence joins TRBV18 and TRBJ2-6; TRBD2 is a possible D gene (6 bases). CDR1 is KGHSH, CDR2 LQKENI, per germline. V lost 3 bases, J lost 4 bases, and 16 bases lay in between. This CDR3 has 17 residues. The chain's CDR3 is CASSPPGGPRGANVLTF. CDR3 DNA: TGTGCCAGCTCACCGCCTGGAGGGCCCCGCGGGGCCAACGTCCTGACTTTC.

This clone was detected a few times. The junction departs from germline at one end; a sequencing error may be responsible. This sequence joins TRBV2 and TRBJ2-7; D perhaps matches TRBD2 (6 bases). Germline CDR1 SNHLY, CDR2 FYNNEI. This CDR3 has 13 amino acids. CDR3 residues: CASSDAPRGGAGF. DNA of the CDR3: TGTGCCAGCAGTGATGCCCCGCGAGGCGGCGCGGGATTC.

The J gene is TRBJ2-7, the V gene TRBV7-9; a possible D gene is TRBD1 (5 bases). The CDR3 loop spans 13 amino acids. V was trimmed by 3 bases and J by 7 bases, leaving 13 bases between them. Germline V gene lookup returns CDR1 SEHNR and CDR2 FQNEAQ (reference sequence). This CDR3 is CASSLGPGWEQYF. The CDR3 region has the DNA TGTGCCAGCAGCTTGGGGCCCGGCTGGGAGCAGTACTTC. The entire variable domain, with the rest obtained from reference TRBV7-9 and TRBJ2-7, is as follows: DTGVSQNPRHKITKRGQNVTFRCDPISEHNRLYWYRQTLGQGPEFLTYFQNEAQLEKSRLLSDRFSAERPKGSFSTLEIQRTEQGDSAMYLCASSLGPGWEQYFGPGTRLTVT.